These 23 T cell receptor beta chains share one sample of origin, sequenced in a study of breast tumors, draining lymph nodes, adjacent tissues. TCRdb re-called the multiplex PCR reads with MiXCR, one entry per CDR3 protein. Altogether 190,000 or so distinct CDR3 sequences are present, roughly 31% being singletons, with the ten largest covering approximately 4.5%. The lymph nodes were axillary draining lymph nodes from breast cancer patients. Sequencing was done on a sample of axillary lymph node tissue. The receptor source for this set is a female donor with breast cancer. Some clones in this sample may be carry-over from other donors' samples.

This clonotype was seen a few times. The rearrangement joins TRBV11-2 to TRBJ1-2; D unclear. Trimming took off 6 bases at V and 4 bases at J, with 15 bases between the two ends. In germline, CDR1 is SGHAT, CDR2 FQNNGV. The length of the CDR3 is 14 residues. CDR3 protein: CASRSQLTGYGYTF. CDR3 sequence (DNA): TGTGCCAGCAGGTCTCAACTAACGGGCTATGGCTACACCTTC. The whole variable domain, filled in from reference TRBV11-2 and TRBJ1-2, reads EAGVAQSPRYKIIEKRQSVAFWCNPISGHATLYWYQQILGQGPKLLIQFQNNGVVDDSQLPKDRFSAERLKGVDSTLKIQPAKLEDSAVYLCASRSQLTGYGYTFGSGTRLTVV.

Only a few counts were recorded for this clonotype. CDR3 region: CASSSGTSGSGNEQFF. The DNA for the CDR3 is TGTGCCAGCAGCTCCGGGACTAGCGGGAGTGGAAATGAGCAGTTCTTC. The chain couples TRBV13 to TRBJ2-1, with 14 nucleotides matching TRBD2. The CDR3 covers 16 residues. Germline CDR1 PRHDT, CDR2 FYEKMQ (reference sequence). V gave up 4 bases and J gave up 7 bases; unmatched junction bases: 6.

This clonotype was recorded a few times. Just one base apart from a much larger clone, this may be a read error. The rearrangement joins TRBV12-3 or TRBV12-4 to TRBJ2-1; 7 positions agree with TRBD1. There are 16 residues in the CDR3. CDR3 DNA: TGTGCCAGCAGCAACAGGGGCTCCTCCACTTACAATGAGCAGCTCTTC. Residues: CASSNRGSSTYNEQLF.

The chain carries TRBV7-9 and TRBJ2-5; 8 nucleotides agree with TRBD2. The CDR3 extends over 15 amino acids. Trimming removed 2 bases from V and 4 bases from J; junction bases left unmatched: 6. CDR1 is SEHNR, CDR2 FQNEAQ, per germline (reference sequence). In nucleotides, the CDR3 is TGTGCCAGCAGCTTAACGGCGGGAGGTGGAGAGACCCAGTACTTC. Translated, it gives CASSLTAGGGETQYF. Based on the CDR3 plus reference TRBV7-9 and TRBJ2-5, the full variable domain is DTGVSQNPRHKITKRGQNVTFRCDPISEHNRLYWYRQTLGQGPEFLTYFQNEAQLEKSRLLSDRFSAERPKGSFSTLEIQRTEQGDSAMYLCASSLTAGGGETQYFGPGTRLLVL.

This clonotype was detected many times. J is TRBJ2-1 and V is TRBV2, with 7 positions matching TRBD2. Per the germline V gene, CDR1 is SNHLY and CDR2 is FYNNEI. The CDR3 has 15 amino acids. V trimming: 6 bases; J trimming: 8 bases; junction bases outside the gene matches: 13. CDR3 amino acids: CASSWVGVGGDEQFF. CDR3 coding DNA: TGTGCCAGCAGCTGGGTGGGGGTTGGGGGGGATGAGCAGTTCTTC.

This clonotype was detected many times. This chain connects TRBV7-8 to TRBJ2-3, with 12 bases matching TRBD2. The J segment lost 1 base and the V segment lost 5 bases, leaving 4 bases of the junction unmatched. The CDR3 has 16 residues. The germline gives CDR1 SGHVS, CDR2 FQNEAQ. CDR3 DNA: TGTGCCAGCAGCCCACGGACTAGCGGGGGCACAGATACGCAGTATTTT. It encodes CASSPRTSGGTDTQYF.

This clonotype was seen a few times. This chain connects TRBV6-2 or TRBV6-3 to TRBJ1-5, with TRBD1 identical over 9 bases. There are 14 residues in the CDR3. V lost 6 bases to trimming and J lost 7 bases; unmatched junction nucleotides: 7. Germline V gene lookup returns CDR1 MNHEY and CDR2 SVGEGT. The CDR3 here is CASRPDRGWQPQHF. For the CDR3, the DNA is TGTGCCAGCAGGCCGGACAGGGGCTGGCAGCCCCAGCATTTT.

This clonotype came up many times. The rearrangement links TRBV7-2 to TRBJ2-3; 9 bases are shared with TRBD2. This CDR3 has 16 residues. From germline, CDR1 is SGHTA and CDR2 FQGNSA. Trimming cost V 1 base and J 6 bases; bases outside gene matches: 8. The CDR3 DNA reads TGTGCCAGCAGCTTAGACGGGCGGGGGGGCTTGGATACGCAGTATTTT. Residues: CASSLDGRGGLDTQYF.

V is TRBV9 and J is TRBJ2-2, with D hard to call. The V gene lost 0 bases and the J gene lost 8 bases, with 5 bases spanning the gap. Germline V gene sequence: CDR1 SGDLS, CDR2 YYNGEE. The CDR3 length is 12 residues. DNA of the CDR3: TGTGCCAGCAGCGTAGTACCAGGGGAGCTGTTTTTT. It codes for CASSVVPGELFF.

This clonotype was picked up one time. A much bigger clone sits one base away, suggesting this may be a read error. The rearrangement joins TRBV5-5 to TRBJ2-1; perhaps TRBD2 as D (6 bases). V was pared by 1 base and J by 16 bases, with 12 bases between. Germline lookup yields CDR1 SGHKS and CDR2 YYEKEE (reference sequence). There are 11 residues in the CDR3. CDR3 bases: TGTGCCAGCAGCTTGTTCGGGAGCTCTTTCTTC. This encodes CASSLFGSSFF.

The V and J genes are TRBV19 and TRBJ2-6; a weak D match, TRBD1 (6 bases). Trimming pared 6 bases from V and 2 bases from J, leaving 20 bases between. This CDR3 is 18 amino acids long. Germline CDR1 is LNHDA and CDR2 is SQIVND (reference sequence). CDR3 amino acids: CASRKPGQGETGANVLTF. The CDR3 nucleotides read TGTGCCAGTAGGAAGCCGGGACAAGGGGAGACTGGGGCCAACGTCCTGACTTTC.

The genes are TRBV7-3 and TRBJ2-3, with 9 bases matching TRBD2. Germline V CDR1 and CDR2: SGHTA, FQGTGA. The CDR3 runs 16 residues. With 2 bases clipped from V and 2 bases from J, the junction kept 5 bases outside the gene matches. CDR3 protein: CASSLGIAGVTDTQYF. The CDR3 DNA is TGTGCCAGCAGCTTAGGGATAGCGGGAGTCACAGATACGCAGTATTTT.

Ten or more counts support this clonotype. This chain uses TRBV20-1 with TRBJ2-7, with 7 bases lining up with TRBD1. There are 15 residues in the CDR3. V lost 6 bases to trimming and J lost 5 bases; unmatched junction nucleotides: 16. Germline V gene lookup returns CDR1 DFQATT and CDR2 SNEGSKA (reference sequence). CDR3 region: CSAPVRTDRIHEQYF. CDR3 coding DNA: TGCAGTGCCCCTGTCCGGACGGACAGGATACACGAGCAGTACTTC.

The sample holds many counts of this clonotype. V and J are TRBV11-1 and TRBJ2-2; TRBD2 is a possible D gene (5 bases). There are 14 residues in the CDR3. V was trimmed by 3 bases and J by 10 bases, leaving 15 bases between them. Germline V gene lookup returns CDR1 SGHAT and CDR2 FQDESV (reference sequence). As DNA, the CDR3 is TGTGCCAGCAGCTTGGAATTGAGGGCGGAGGAGCTGTTTTTT. It yields the protein CASSLELRAEELFF. Together with reference TRBV11-1 and TRBJ2-2, the CDR3 gives the full variable domain: EAEVAQSPRYKITEKSQAVAFWCDPISGHATLYWYRQILGQGPELLVQFQDESVVDDSQLPKDRFSAERLKGVDSTLKIQPAELGDSAMYLCASSLELRAEELFFGEGSRLTVL.

This clonotype was found many times. The chain uses TRBV2 and TRBJ2-3; 7 positions match TRBD2. CDR1 SNHLY and CDR2 FYNNEI come from the germline V gene. V gave up 6 bases and J gave up 0 bases; unmatched junction bases: 6. The length of the CDR3 is 15 residues. The CDR3 region is CASRRGGSSTDTQYF. The CDR3 region has the DNA TGTGCCAGCAGGAGGGGCGGGAGTAGCACAGATACGCAGTATTTT.

V usage is TRBV5-8 and J usage is TRBJ2-7; 7 bases agree with TRBD1. This CDR3 has 13 amino acids. V dropped 3 bases and J dropped 6; count of bases not matched to a gene: 6. Looked up from germline, CDR1 is SGHTS and CDR2 is YDEGEE. The CDR3 sequence is CASSSDRAGEQYF. CDR3 nucleotide sequence: TGTGCCAGCAGCTCCGACAGGGCCGGCGAGCAGTACTTC.

As regards this clonotype: The junction does not match germline at one end; this may be a read error. This chain links TRBV6-1 with TRBJ2-3; no clear D. Per the germline V gene, CDR1 is MNHNS and CDR2 is SASEGT. This CDR3 region has 15 residues. CDR3 amino acids: CASSEVGLYTDTQYF. The CDR3 DNA is TGCGCCAGCAGTGAGGTCGGGCTTTACACAGATACGCAGTATTTT.

Turning to this clonotype: A much larger clone sits a single nucleotide away, making a read error possible. The chain joins TRBV3-1 to TRBJ2-1, with D hard to call. This CDR3 has 13 amino acids. Germline CDR1 and CDR2: LGHDT and YNNKEL (reference sequence). As DNA, the CDR3 is TGTGTCAGCAGCTACGGCTCCTACAATGAGCAGTTCTTC. This codes for CVSSYGSYNEQFF.

This clonotype was seen many times. The chain carries TRBV5-5 and TRBJ2-7; TRBD1 aligns across 7 bases. Per the germline V gene, CDR1 is SGHKS and CDR2 is YYEKEE (reference sequence). Trimming removed 0 bases from V and 2 bases from J; junction bases left unmatched: 8. The CDR3 consists of 16 residues. In nucleotides, the CDR3 is TGTGCCAGCAGCTTGGTTGGGACAGTCAAACCCTACGAGCAGTACTTC. Translation gives CASSLVGTVKPYEQYF.

This clonotype has at least ten counts. This chain links TRBV4-2 with TRBJ2-5; TRBD2 matches 7 bases. This CDR3 region has 14 residues. Germline trimming cut 6 bases from V and 5 bases from J; bases unmatched to any gene: 9. CDR1 is LGHNA and CDR2 is YNFKEQ in the germline V gene. In nucleotides, the CDR3 is TGTGCCAGCAGTTGGGCCACTAGCGACGAGACCCAGTACTTC. Protein sequence: CASSWATSDETQYF.

About this clonotype itself: The junction departs from germline at one end; a sequencing error may be responsible. The J gene is TRBJ2-5, the V gene TRBV20-1; D not resolved. The germline gives CDR1 DFQATT, CDR2 SNEGSKA (reference sequence). The CDR3 runs to 13 residues. CDR3 DNA sequence: TGCGGTGCTTACCAAAGACTTCAAGAGACCCAGTACTTC. Amino acids: CGAYQRLQETQYF.

This clonotype was seen ten or more times. This rearrangement joins TRBV5-1 to TRBJ1-4; 7 nucleotides align to TRBD1. J gave up 8 bases and V 7 bases, and 11 bases lay outside the gene matches. CDR1 is SGHRS, CDR2 YFSETQ, per germline. This CDR3 has 14 residues. CDR3 sequence reads: CASGPEGAGEKLFF. For the CDR3, the DNA is TGCGCCAGCGGCCCGGAGGGGGCAGGAGAAAAACTGTTTTTT. Full variable domain (rest looked up from reference TRBV5-1 and TRBJ1-4): KAGVTQTPRYLIKTRGQQVTLSCSPISGHRSVSWYQQTPGQGLQFLFEYFSETQRNKGNFPGRFSGRQFSNSRSEMNVSTLELGDSALYLCASGPEGAGEKLFFGSGTQLSVL.

The chain carries TRBV12-3 or TRBV12-4 and TRBJ2-7; 9 bases fit TRBD1. The trim removed 3 bases at V and 4 bases at J, leaving 7 bases unmatched. The CDR3 is 15 residues long. CDR3 coding DNA: TGTGCCAGCAGTTTCGCGGGACAGGGTGGTTACGAGCAGTACTTC. Translating gives CASSFAGQGGYEQYF.